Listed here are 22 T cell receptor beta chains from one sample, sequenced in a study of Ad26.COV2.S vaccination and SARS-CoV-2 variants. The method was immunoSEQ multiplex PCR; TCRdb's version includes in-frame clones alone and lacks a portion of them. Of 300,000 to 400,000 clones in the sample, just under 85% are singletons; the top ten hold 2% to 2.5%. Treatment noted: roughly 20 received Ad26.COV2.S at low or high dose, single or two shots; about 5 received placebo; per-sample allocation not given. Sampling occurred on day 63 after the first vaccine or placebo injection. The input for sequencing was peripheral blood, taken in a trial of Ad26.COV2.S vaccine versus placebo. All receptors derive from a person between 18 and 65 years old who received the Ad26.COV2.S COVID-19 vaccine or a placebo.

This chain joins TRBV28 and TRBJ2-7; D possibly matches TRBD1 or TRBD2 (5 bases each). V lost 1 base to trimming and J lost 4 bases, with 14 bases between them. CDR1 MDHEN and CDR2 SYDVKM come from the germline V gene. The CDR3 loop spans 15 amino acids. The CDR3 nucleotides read TGTGCCAGCAGTTTATCCGGGGTCAGGGCTTACGAGCAGTACTTC. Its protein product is CASSLSGVRAYEQYF.

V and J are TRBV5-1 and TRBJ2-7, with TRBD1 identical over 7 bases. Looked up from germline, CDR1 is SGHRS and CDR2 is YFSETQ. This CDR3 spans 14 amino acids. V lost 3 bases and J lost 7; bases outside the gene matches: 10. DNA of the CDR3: TGCGCCAGCAGCTGGCCAGGGGGTCGAGGAGAGCAGTACTTC. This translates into CASSWPGGRGEQYF.

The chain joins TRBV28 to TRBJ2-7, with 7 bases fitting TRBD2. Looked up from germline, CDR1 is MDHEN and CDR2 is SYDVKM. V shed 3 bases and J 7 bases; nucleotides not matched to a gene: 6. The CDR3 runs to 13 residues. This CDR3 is CASSFPWGGEQYF. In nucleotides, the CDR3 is TGTGCCAGCAGTTTCCCATGGGGAGGGGAGCAGTACTTC. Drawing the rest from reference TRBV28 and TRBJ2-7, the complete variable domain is DVKVTQSSRYLVKRTGEKVFLECVQDMDHENMFWYRQDPGLGLRLIYFSYDVKMKEKGDIPEGYSVSREKKERFSLILESASTNQTSMYLCASSFPWGGEQYFGPGTRLTVT.

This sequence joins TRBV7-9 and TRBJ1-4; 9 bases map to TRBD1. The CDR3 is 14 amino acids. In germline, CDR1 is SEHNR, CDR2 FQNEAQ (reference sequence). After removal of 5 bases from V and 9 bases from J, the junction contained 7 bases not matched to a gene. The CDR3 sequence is CASSTGQGEQKLFF. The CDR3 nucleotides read TGTGCCAGCAGCACGGGACAGGGAGAACAAAAACTGTTTTTT.

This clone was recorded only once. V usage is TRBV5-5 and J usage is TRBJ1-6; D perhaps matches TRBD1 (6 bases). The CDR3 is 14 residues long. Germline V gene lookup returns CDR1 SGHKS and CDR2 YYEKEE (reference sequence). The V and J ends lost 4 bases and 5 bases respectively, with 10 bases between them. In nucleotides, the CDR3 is TGTGCCAGCAGCCCTGGACAGAATAATTCACCCCTCCACTTT. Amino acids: CASSPGQNNSPLHF.

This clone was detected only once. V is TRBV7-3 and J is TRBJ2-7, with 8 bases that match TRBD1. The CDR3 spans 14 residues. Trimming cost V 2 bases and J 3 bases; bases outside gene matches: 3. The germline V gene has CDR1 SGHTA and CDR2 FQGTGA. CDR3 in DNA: TGTGCCAGCAGCTTAGGACAGGGCAACTACGAGCAGTACTTC. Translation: CASSLGQGNYEQYF.

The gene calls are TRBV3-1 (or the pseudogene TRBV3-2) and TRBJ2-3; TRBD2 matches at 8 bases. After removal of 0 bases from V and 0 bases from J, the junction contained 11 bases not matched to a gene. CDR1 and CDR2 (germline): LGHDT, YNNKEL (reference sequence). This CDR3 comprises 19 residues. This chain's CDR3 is CASSQDSRAGGLSTDTQYF. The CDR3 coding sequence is TGTGCCAGCAGCCAAGATAGTCGGGCGGGGGGCCTTAGCACAGATACGCAGTATTTT.

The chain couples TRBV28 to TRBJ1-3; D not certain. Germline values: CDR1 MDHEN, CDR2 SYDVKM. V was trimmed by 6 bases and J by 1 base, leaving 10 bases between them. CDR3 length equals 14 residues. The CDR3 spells CASSPFISGNTIYF. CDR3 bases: TGTGCCAGCAGCCCTTTTATTTCTGGAAACACCATATATTTT.

CDR3 bases: TGCGCCAGCAGCACGGACAGGGCTAACTATGGCTACACCTTC. Its protein is CASSTDRANYGYTF. The chain combines TRBV5-1 with TRBJ1-2; the match to TRBD1 covers 8 bases. Per germline, CDR1 SGHRS and CDR2 YFSETQ. The V segment lost 4 bases and the J segment 0 bases; nucleotides outside the gene matches: 2. The length of the CDR3 is 14 residues. Drawing the rest from reference TRBV5-1 and TRBJ1-2, the complete variable domain is KAGVTQTPRYLIKTRGQQVTLSCSPISGHRSVSWYQQTPGQGLQFLFEYFSETQRNKGNFPGRFSGRQFSNSRSEMNVSTLELGDSALYLCASSTDRANYGYTFGSGTRLTVV.

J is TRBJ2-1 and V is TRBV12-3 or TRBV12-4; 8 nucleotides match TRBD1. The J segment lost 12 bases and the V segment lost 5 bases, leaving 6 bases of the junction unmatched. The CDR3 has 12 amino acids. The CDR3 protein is CASSHTGGGQFF. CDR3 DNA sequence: TGTGCCAGCAGTCACACAGGGGGTGGGCAGTTCTTC.

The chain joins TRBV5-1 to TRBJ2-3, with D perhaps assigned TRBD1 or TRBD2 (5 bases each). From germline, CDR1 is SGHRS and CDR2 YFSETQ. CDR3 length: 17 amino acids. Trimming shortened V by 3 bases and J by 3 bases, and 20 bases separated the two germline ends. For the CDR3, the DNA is TGCGCCAGCAGCTCGCCTTGGGACCAGGTAGTAACAGATACGCAGTATTTT. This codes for CASSSPWDQVVTDTQYF.

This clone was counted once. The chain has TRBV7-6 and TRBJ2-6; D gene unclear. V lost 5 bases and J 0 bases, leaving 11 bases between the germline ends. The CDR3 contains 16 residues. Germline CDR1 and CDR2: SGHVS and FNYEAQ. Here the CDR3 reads CASSLRRSSGANVLTF. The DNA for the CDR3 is TGTGCCAGCAGCCTTCGACGGAGCTCTGGGGCCAACGTCCTGACTTTC. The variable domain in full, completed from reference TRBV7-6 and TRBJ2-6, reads GAGVSQSPRYKVTKRGQDVALRCDPISGHVSLYWYRQALGQGPEFLTYFNYEAQQDKSGLPNDRFSAERPEGSISTLTIQRTEQRDSAMYRCASSLRRSSGANVLTFGAGSRLTVL.

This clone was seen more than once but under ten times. The CDR3 DNA is TGTGCCAGCAGATCTAGCGGGGGCTCATACGAGCAGTACTTC. This codes for CASRSSGGSYEQYF. The V and J genes are TRBV11-2 and TRBJ2-7, with 10 nucleotides matching TRBD2. The CDR3 length is 14 residues. J was trimmed by 4 bases and V by 6 bases; bases with no gene match: 6. Germline CDR1 SGHAT, CDR2 FQNNGV.

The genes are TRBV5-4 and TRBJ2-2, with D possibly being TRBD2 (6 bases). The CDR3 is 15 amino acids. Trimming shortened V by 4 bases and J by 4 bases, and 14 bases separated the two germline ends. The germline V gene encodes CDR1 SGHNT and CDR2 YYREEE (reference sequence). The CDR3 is CASSGGVRGTGELFF. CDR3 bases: TGTGCCAGCAGCGGCGGGGTACGGGGCACCGGGGAGCTGTTTTTT.

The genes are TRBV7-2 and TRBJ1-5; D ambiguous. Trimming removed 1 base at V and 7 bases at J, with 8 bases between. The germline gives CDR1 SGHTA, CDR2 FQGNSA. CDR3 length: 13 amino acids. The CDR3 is CASSLELHQPQHF. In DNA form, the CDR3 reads TGTGCCAGCAGCTTAGAGCTGCACCAGCCCCAGCATTTT.

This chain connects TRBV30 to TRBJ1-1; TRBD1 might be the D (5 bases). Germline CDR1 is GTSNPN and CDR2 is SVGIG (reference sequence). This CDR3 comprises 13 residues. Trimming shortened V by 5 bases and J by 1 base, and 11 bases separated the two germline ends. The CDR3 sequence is CAWSWGRNTEAFF. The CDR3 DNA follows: TGTGCCTGGTCCTGGGGCAGGAACACTGAAGCTTTCTTT.

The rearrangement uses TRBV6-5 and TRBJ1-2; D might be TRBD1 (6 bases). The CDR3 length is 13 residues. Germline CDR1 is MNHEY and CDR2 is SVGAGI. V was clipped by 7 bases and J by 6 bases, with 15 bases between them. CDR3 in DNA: TGTGCCAGCAACTTAATGCCAGGGGATGGCTACACCTTC. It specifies CASNLMPGDGYTF.

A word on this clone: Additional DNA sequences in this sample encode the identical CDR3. The CDR3 region is CASSRDTGELFF. DNA of the CDR3: TGTGCCAGCTCGAGGGACACCGGGGAGCTGTTTTTT. The chain recombines TRBV12-3 or TRBV12-4 with TRBJ2-2; a possible D gene is TRBD2 (5 bases). V was trimmed by 8 bases and J by 3 bases, leaving 7 bases between them. This CDR3 contains 12 residues.

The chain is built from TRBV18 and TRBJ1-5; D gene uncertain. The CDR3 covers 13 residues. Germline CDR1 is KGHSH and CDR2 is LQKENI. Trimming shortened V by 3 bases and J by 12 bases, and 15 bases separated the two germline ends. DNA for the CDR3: TGTGCCAGCTCACCTTTTGTCCGAGACTTCCAGCATTTT. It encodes CASSPFVRDFQHF.

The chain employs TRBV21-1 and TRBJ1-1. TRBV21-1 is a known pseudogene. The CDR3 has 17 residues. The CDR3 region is CASSKEIFKRGVGEAFF. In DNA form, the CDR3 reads TGTGCCAGCAGCAAAGAAATATTTAAGCGAGGGGTTGGTGAAGCTTTCTTT.

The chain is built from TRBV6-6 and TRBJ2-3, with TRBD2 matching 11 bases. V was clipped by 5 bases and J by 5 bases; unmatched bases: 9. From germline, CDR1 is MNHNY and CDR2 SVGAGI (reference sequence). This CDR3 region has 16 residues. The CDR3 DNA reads TGTGCCAGCAGTCGACGTAGCGGGGGGGAGGTAGATACGCAGTATTTT. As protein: CASSRRSGGEVDTQYF.

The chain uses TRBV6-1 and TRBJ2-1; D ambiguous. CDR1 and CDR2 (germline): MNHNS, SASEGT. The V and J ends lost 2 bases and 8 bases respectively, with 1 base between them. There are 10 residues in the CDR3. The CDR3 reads CASSEYEQFF. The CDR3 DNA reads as TGTGCCAGCAGTGAATATGAGCAGTTCTTC.